Each of the 31 T cell receptor beta chains below was sequenced from the same sample in a study of Ad26.COV2.S vaccination and SARS-CoV-2 variants. The treatment is: over 15 received Ad26.COV2.S at low or high dose, single or two shots; several received placebo; per-sample allocation not given. The samples were gathered on day 63 after the first injection of vaccine or placebo. TCRdb's copy holds only in-frame clones and misses some; the assay was immunoSEQ multiplex PCR. The table records fewer than 500,000 clones, more than 80% of them present only once. The specimen comprised peripheral blood, sampled in a trial of Ad26.COV2.S vaccine versus placebo. The receptor source for this set is a person aged 18-65 years who received the Ad26.COV2.S COVID-19 vaccine or a placebo.

The genes are TRBV19 and TRBJ2-5; D possibly corresponds to TRBD1 (6 bases). CDR3 length equals 14 residues. Trimming removed 3 bases from V and 5 bases from J, with 13 bases in between. CDR1 and CDR2 from the germline V gene are LNHDA and SQIVND (reference sequence). The CDR3 loop is CASSMNPRGETQYF. Here the CDR3 DNA reads TGTGCCAGTAGTATGAATCCTAGGGGGGAGACCCAGTACTTC.

The chain joins TRBV15 to TRBJ2-7; D ambiguous. Trimming took 0 bases from V and 7 from J, leaving 10 bases between them. Germline V gene lookup returns CDR1 LNHNV and CDR2 YYDKDF (reference sequence). The CDR3 loop spans 13 amino acids. The CDR3 sequence: CATSREWKTEQYF. CDR3 nucleotides: TGTGCCACCAGCAGAGAATGGAAGACGGAGCAGTACTTC.

The gene calls are TRBV18 and TRBJ1-5, with 8 positions matching TRBD1. The length of the CDR3 is 15 residues. Trimming removed 3 bases from V and 9 bases from J; junction bases left unmatched: 10. The germline V gene has CDR1 KGHSH and CDR2 LQKENI. The CDR3 nucleotides are TGTGCCAGCTCACCGGACAGGGATGGCGGCCGGCCCCAGCATTTT. The encoded protein is CASSPDRDGGRPQHF.

The chain is built from TRBV7-3 and TRBJ2-7; D remains unclear. This CDR3 is 13 amino acids long. Trimming stripped 0 bases from V and 3 bases from J, with 6 bases between. Germline assignment: CDR1 SGHTA and CDR2 FQGTGA. DNA for the CDR3: TGTGCCAGCAGCTTAACGTCCGGCTACGAGCAGTACTTC. This encodes CASSLTSGYEQYF.

This CDR3 reads CASSLGRGDSPLHF. CDR3 in DNA: TGTGCCAGCAGCTTGGGACGGGGGGATTCACCCCTCCACTTT. The chain links TRBV5-4 to TRBJ1-6; tentative D call: TRBD1 (5 bases). Trimming stripped 0 bases from V and 8 bases from J, with 9 bases between. This CDR3 spans 14 amino acids. CDR1 SGHNT and CDR2 YYREEE come from the germline V gene (reference sequence). The whole variable domain, filled in from reference TRBV5-4 and TRBJ1-6, reads ETGVTQSPTHLIKTRGQQVTLRCSSQSGHNTVSWYQQALGQGPQFIFQYYREEENGRGNFPPRFSGLQFPNYSSELNVNALELDDSALYLCASSLGRGDSPLHFGNGTRLTVT.

J is TRBJ2-5 and V is TRBV18; 13 nucleotides agree with TRBD2. This CDR3 is 15 amino acids long. The germline V gene has CDR1 KGHSH and CDR2 LQKENI. Trimming cost V 8 bases and J 2 bases; bases outside gene matches: 5. CDR3 loop: CASPGLAGRQETQYF. The CDR3 nucleotides read TGTGCCAGCCCGGGACTAGCGGGAAGGCAAGAGACCCAGTACTTC.

This chain uses TRBV7-9 with TRBJ2-3; D is unresolved. Germline V gives CDR1 SEHNR, CDR2 FQNEAQ (reference sequence). The V end was cut by 6 bases, the J end by 4 bases, with 14 bases between. CDR3 size: 14 residues. DNA of the CDR3: TGTGCCAGCAGAGGTTTTAGCTTCGCAGATACGCAGTATTTT. It specifies CASRGFSFADTQYF. Full variable domain (missing parts from reference TRBV7-9 and TRBJ2-3): DTGVSQNPRHKITKRGQNVTFRCDPISEHNRLYWYRQTLGQGPEFLTYFQNEAQLEKSRLLSDRFSAERPKGSFSTLEIQRTEQGDSAMYLCASRGFSFADTQYFGPGTRLTVL.

The chain carries TRBV15 and TRBJ2-7; maybe TRBD1 (5 bases). Germline values: CDR1 LNHNV, CDR2 YYDKDF (reference sequence). The CDR3 is 15 amino acids. The V gene lost 0 bases and the J gene lost 2 bases, with 11 bases spanning the gap. For the CDR3, the DNA is TGTGCCACCAGCAGAGATCGGCAGGGCGCCTACGAGCAGTACTTC. Amino acids: CATSRDRQGAYEQYF. The full variable domain, rest sourced from reference TRBV15 and TRBJ2-7, is DAMVIQNPRYQVTQFGKPVTLSCSQTLNHNVMYWYQQKSSQAPKLLFHYYDKDFNNEADTPDNFQSRRPNTSFCFLDIRSPGLGDTAMYLCATSRDRQGAYEQYFGPGTRLTVT.

This sequence joins TRBV7-9 and TRBJ2-1; 7 positions match TRBD1. The ends lost 1 base at V and 3 bases at J; junction bases unmatched: 9. From germline, CDR1 is SEHNR and CDR2 FQNEAQ (reference sequence). The CDR3 has 17 amino acids. The CDR3 region is CASSLGLWDSVYNEQFF. For the CDR3, the DNA is TGTGCCAGCAGCTTAGGGTTATGGGACAGCGTCTACAATGAGCAGTTCTTC.

The V gene is TRBV4-3, the J gene TRBJ2-3; TRBD1 aligns across 7 bases. The CDR3 contains 18 residues. Looked up from germline, CDR1 is LGHNA and CDR2 is YSLEER. The junction had 12 bases not matched to a gene; V was cut back by 1 base and J by 2 bases. CDR3 sequence (DNA): TGCGCCAGCAGCCAAGCTGCCAACTGGGGACAGATCACAGATACGCAGTATTTT. It yields the protein CASSQAANWGQITDTQYF.

The chain uses TRBV7-9 and TRBJ2-4, with D tentatively TRBD1 (5 bases). Germline V gives CDR1 SEHNR, CDR2 FQNEAQ (reference sequence). Trimming left V 1 base short and J 0 bases short, with 7 bases between. This CDR3 contains 15 residues. CDR3 loop: CASSLGGLAKNIQYF. Here the CDR3 DNA reads TGTGCCAGCAGCTTAGGGGGCTTAGCCAAAAACATTCAGTACTTC.

The chain carries TRBV3-1 (or the pseudogene TRBV3-2) and TRBJ2-5; D remains unclear. Deletions cut 0 bases from V and 4 bases from J, with 12 bases between. In germline, CDR1 is LGHDT, CDR2 YNNKEL (reference sequence). CDR3 length equals 15 residues. CDR3 in DNA: TGTGCCAGCAGCCAAGATCCAACCCGTGTAGAGACCCAGTACTTC. It specifies CASSQDPTRVETQYF.

The chain carries TRBV6-2 or TRBV6-3 and TRBJ2-7; D is perhaps TRBD2 (6 bases). Trimming took off 0 bases at V and 4 bases at J, with 13 bases between the two ends. There are 15 residues in the CDR3. The germline CDR1 and CDR2 sequences are MNHEY and SVGEGT. The CDR3 coding sequence is TGTGCCAGCAGTTACTCTCACCGGGACTTTTACGAGCAGTACTTC. It translates to CASSYSHRDFYEQYF.

This clone is a singleton in its sample. The chain combines TRBV12-5 with TRBJ2-5, with TRBD2 identical over 7 bases. The trim removed 1 base at V and 0 bases at J, leaving 2 bases unmatched. The V gene's germline CDR1 is LGHNT and CDR2 FRNRAP. This CDR3 is 15 amino acids long. The CDR3 loop is CASGLGSGNQETQYF. The CDR3 DNA reads as TGTGCTAGTGGTTTGGGGAGCGGGAACCAAGAGACCCAGTACTTC. Combining the CDR3 with reference TRBV12-5 and TRBJ2-5 gives the whole variable domain DARVTQTPRHKVTEMGQEVTMRCQPILGHNTVFWYRQTMMQGLELLAYFRNRAPLDDSGMPKDRFSAEMPDATLATLKIQPSEPRDSAVYFCASGLGSGNQETQYFGPGTRLLVL.

V gene TRBV15 combines with J gene TRBJ2-1; 12 bases align to TRBD2. CDR3 length: 15 residues. CDR1 is LNHNV, CDR2 YYDKDF, per germline (reference sequence). Trimming took 5 bases from V and 5 from J; bases not matched to a gene: 4. The CDR3 sequence is CATSFLAGGDNEQFF. The CDR3 DNA is TGTGCCACCAGCTTCCTAGCGGGAGGGGACAATGAGCAGTTCTTC.

The rearrangement joins TRBV29-1 to TRBJ1-1, with D hard to call. Germline CDR1 and CDR2: SQVTM and ANQGSEA. Deletions cut 1 base from V and 4 bases from J, with 10 bases between. The length of the CDR3 is 13 residues. The CDR3 DNA sequence: TGCAGCGTTGAAGTGCAGGCGAGCACTGAAGCTTTCTTT. It is translated as CSVEVQASTEAFF.

The chain links TRBV24-1 to TRBJ2-3; D remains unclear. With 4 bases removed from V and 6 bases from J, the gap between germline ends came to 13 bases. Germline values: CDR1 KGHDR, CDR2 SFDVKD. This CDR3 is built from 14 residues. CDR3 sequence reads: CATSDPTSGDTQYF. CDR3 DNA: TGTGCCACCAGTGACCCAACCTCGGGTGATACGCAGTATTTT.

In this sample, this clone turned up a few times. In DNA, the CDR3 is TGCAGTGCTAGTTCGGCTGGGCAGCCCCAGCATTTT. Its protein product is CSASSAGQPQHF. The V gene is TRBV20-1, the J gene TRBJ1-5; D is uncertain. V was cut by 3 bases and J by 7 bases, with 10 bases left in between. Germline lookup yields CDR1 DFQATT and CDR2 SNEGSKA (reference sequence). The CDR3 has 12 residues.

The chain joins TRBV6-1 to TRBJ2-5; 11 nucleotides line up with TRBD1. In germline, CDR1 is MNHNS, CDR2 SASEGT. Unmatched junction bases numbered 8, after V lost 3 bases and J lost 5 bases. This CDR3 comprises 16 residues. The CDR3 nucleotides read TGTGCCAGCAGTGAGCAAGCAGGGACAGGGGGGGAGACCCAGTACTTC. It codes for CASSEQAGTGGETQYF.

CDR3 bases: TGTGCCAGCTCACCGCGTCGGGAGGGCCGCGGATATGAGCAGTTCTTC. Translated: CASSPRREGRGYEQFF. The chain employs TRBV18 and TRBJ2-1; 8 bases match TRBD2. J was trimmed by 8 bases and V by 3 bases; bases with no gene match: 12. The V gene's germline CDR1 is KGHSH and CDR2 LQKENI. CDR3 length equals 16 residues.

Worth noting for this clone: The sample carries other DNA sequences with the same CDR3. The V and J genes are TRBV19 and TRBJ2-7; D is perhaps TRBD1 or TRBD2 (5 bases each). Trimming removed 5 bases at V and 1 base at J, with 12 bases between. The V gene's germline CDR1 is LNHDA and CDR2 SQIVND (reference sequence). The CDR3 is 14 residues long. The chain's CDR3 is CASSPGRSSYEQYF. In DNA form, the CDR3 reads TGTGCCAGTAGTCCGGGACGTTCATCCTACGAGCAGTACTTC.

The chain recombines TRBV7-9 with TRBJ2-1; unclear D gene. Trimming removed 2 bases at V and 8 bases at J, with 16 bases between. CDR1 and CDR2 from the germline V gene are SEHNR and FQNEAQ (reference sequence). The CDR3 contains 15 residues. The CDR3 loop reads CASSLLEYGTHEQFF. The CDR3 bases are TGTGCCAGCAGCTTATTGGAATACGGTACCCATGAGCAGTTCTTC.

This clone was counted ten times or more. V and J are TRBV6-5 and TRBJ2-6; D not certain. V dropped 0 bases and J dropped 0 bases, with 6 bases sitting between them. This CDR3 region has 16 residues. CDR1 MNHEY and CDR2 SVGAGI come from the germline V gene. The DNA of the CDR3 is TGTGCCAGCAGTTACTCCCTAGGCTCTGGGGCCAACGTCCTGACTTTC. It translates to CASSYSLGSGANVLTF.

V gene TRBV4-2 combines with J gene TRBJ2-7, with 12 bases fitting TRBD2. Germline CDR1 reads LGHNA; CDR2 reads YNFKEQ. There are 18 residues in the CDR3. V trimming: 4 bases; J trimming: 0 bases; junction bases outside the gene matches: 10. The CDR3 nucleotides are TGTGCCAGCAGCCTACGGGGGACTAGCGGGCCGAGCTCCTACGAGCAGTACTTC. This sequence encodes CASSLRGTSGPSSYEQYF.

V and J are TRBV5-5 and TRBJ2-3; 8 nucleotides agree with TRBD2. Germline V gene data show CDR1 as SGHKS and CDR2 as YYEKEE (reference sequence). V lost 1 base to trimming and J lost 0 bases; unmatched junction nucleotides: 10. The CDR3 length is 18 residues. CDR3 sequence: CASSLTVASGYSTDTQYF. The CDR3 coding sequence is TGTGCCAGCAGCTTGACGGTTGCTAGCGGGTATAGCACAGATACGCAGTATTTT.

The chain carries TRBV27 and TRBJ2-2; possible D gene TRBD1, 5 bases. Deletions cut 6 bases from V and 1 base from J, with 9 bases between. Germline CDR1 is MNHEY and CDR2 is SMNVEV (reference sequence). This CDR3 contains 14 residues. As DNA, the CDR3 is TGTGCCAGCAGCCTCGGACAGAACACCGGGGAGCTGTTTTTT. Translating it yields CASSLGQNTGELFF.

This chain links TRBV19 with TRBJ1-5, with D hard to call. The CDR3 runs to 13 residues. Per germline, CDR1 LNHDA and CDR2 SQIVND (reference sequence). With 5 bases removed from V and 7 bases from J, the gap between germline ends came to 12 bases. For the CDR3, the DNA is TGTGCCAGTAGTCCCGACGTAGGCCAGCCCCAGCATTTT. Translation gives CASSPDVGQPQHF.

The chain couples TRBV4-1 to TRBJ2-1; 9 bases are shared with TRBD2. V gave up 5 bases and J gave up 5 bases; unmatched junction bases: 7. The CDR3 sequence is 15 residues long. Germline V lookup: CDR1 MGHRA, CDR2 YSYEKL. The CDR3 region is CASSLRLAENNEQFF. CDR3 nucleotide sequence: TGCGCCAGCAGCTTACGACTAGCGGAGAACAATGAGCAGTTCTTC.

The chain carries TRBV5-1 and TRBJ2-2; D unclear. There are 15 residues in the CDR3. Trimming stripped 0 bases from V and 1 base from J, with 7 bases between. CDR1 SGHRS and CDR2 YFSETQ come from the germline V gene. In DNA form, the CDR3 reads TGCGCCAGCAGCTTGGTGGCAGGGAACACCGGGGAGCTGTTTTTT. Translated: CASSLVAGNTGELFF.

The chain joins TRBV2 to TRBJ2-7, with D possibly TRBD1 on 6 matching bases. Looked up from germline, CDR1 is SNHLY and CDR2 is FYNNEI. The CDR3 is 14 amino acids. V was trimmed by 3 bases and J by 0 bases, leaving 9 bases between them. CDR3: CASSDPGVSYEQYF. Written as DNA, the CDR3 is TGTGCCAGCAGTGACCCAGGGGTCTCCTACGAGCAGTACTTC.

The chain carries TRBV10-3 and TRBJ2-2; D uncertain. The germline V gene encodes CDR1 ENHRY and CDR2 SYGVKD. The CDR3 spans 13 residues. Deletions cut 11 bases from V and 2 bases from J, with 12 bases between. For the CDR3, the DNA is TGTGCCGTAGGGTCGGCTAACACCGGGGAGCTGTTTTTT. This encodes CAVGSANTGELFF.